These T cell receptor beta chains were read from a single sample in a study of blood T cell repertoires in COVID-19. The assay was immunoSEQ multiplex PCR, and TCRdb's table has in-frame clones only and misses some. Of some 200,000 clones in the sample, around 80% were seen once. Input material: peripheral blood. These receptors were obtained from an elderly woman with active or convalescent COVID-19. Both conserved end residues are part of each CDR3. The D gene is left open where the match is weak. Some rows have no size entry. The others give once, few or many, or a class for an expanded clone.

>TRBJ2-1|few|TRBD1|TRBV6-2/TRBV6-3
CASSWAGGNEQFF
TGTGCCAGCAGTTGGGCAGGGGGAAATGAGCAGTTCTTC
>TRBJ2-5|.|.|TRBV11-2
CASSLDFEEGSLRMAQYF
TGTGCCAGCAGCTTAGATTTCGAAGAGGGCAGCCTAAGAATGGCCCAGTACTTC
>TRBJ2-5|.|TRBD2|TRBV24-1
CATSEGRGTTQYF
TGTGCCACCAGTGAAGGGCGGGGGACGACCCAGTACTTC
>TRBJ2-3|.|.|TRBV19
CASSKGQTNADTQYF
TGTGCCAGTAGTAAAGGACAAACAAACGCAGATACGCAGTATTTT
>TRBJ2-7|once|TRBD1|TRBV19
CASSEGRQGYQQYF
TGTGCCAGTAGTGAAGGGAGACAGGGGTACCAGCAGTACTTC
>TRBJ2-7|.|.|TRBV7-2
CASTEFTGIYEQYF
TGTGCCAGCACCGAATTCACAGGGATATACGAGCAGTACTTC
>TRBJ1-2|.|.|TRBV27
CASSPWGDRNYGYTF
TGTGCCAGCAGTCCGTGGGGAGACAGGAACTATGGCTACACCTTC
>TRBJ1-4|.|TRBD1|TRBV30
CAWSGQGVEKLFF
TGTGCCTGGAGTGGACAGGGGGTTGAAAAACTGTTTTTT
>TRBJ1-4|.|.|TRBV18
CASSPAGEHAFDNEKLFF
TGTGCCAGCTCACCCGCCGGGGAACACGCATTCGATAATGAAAAACTGTTTTTT
>TRBJ2-6|.|.|TRBV6-5
CASRQGEAGANVLTF
TGTGCCAGCAGGCAAGGGGAGGCTGGGGCCAACGTCCTGACTTTC
>TRBJ2-2|.|.|TRBV3-1/TRBV3-2
CASEGAGELFF
TGTGCCAGCGAGGGGGCCGGGGAGCTGTTTTTT
>TRBJ1-1|.|.|TRBV27
CASSSLLSGVGEAFF
TGTGCCAGCAGTTCTCTCCTGTCAGGGGTCGGTGAAGCTTTCTTT
>TRBJ2-7|few|TRBD1|TRBV5-1
CASSHGQVGYEQYF
TGCGCCAGCAGCCACGGACAGGTGGGCTACGAGCAGTACTTC
>TRBJ2-5|few|.|TRBV19
CASSISAQGPQETQYF
TGTGCCAGTAGTATCTCTGCCCAGGGTCCCCAAGAGACCCAGTACTTC
>TRBJ2-1|.|TRBD1|TRBV5-4
CASSLGTGYYNEQFF
TGTGCCAGCAGCTTGGGGACAGGGTATTACAATGAGCAGTTCTTC
>TRBJ2-1|.|.|TRBV4-2
CASSQDRSRGQFF
TGTGCCAGCAGCCAAGATCGGAGCAGGGGGCAGTTCTTC
>TRBJ1-4|.|.|TRBV28
CASSLAVVGDEKLFF
TGTGCCAGCAGCTTAGCGGTGGTTGGAGATGAAAAACTGTTTTTT
>TRBJ2-1|.|.|TRBV9
CASSPQTANNEQFF
TGTGCCAGCAGCCCACAGACAGCAAACAATGAGCAGTTCTTC
>TRBJ1-1|.|.|TRBV9
CASSVLGSRVHTEAFF
TGTGCCAGCAGCGTACTAGGGTCCAGGGTGCACACTGAAGCTTTCTTT
>TRBJ2-5|once|TRBD1|TRBV3-1/TRBV3-2
CASSQYDREETQYF
TGTGCCAGCAGCCAATATGACAGGGAAGAGACCCAGTACTTC
>TRBJ2-5|.|.|TRBV5-1
CASSGQQETQYF
TGCGCCAGCAGCGGGCAGCAAGAGACCCAGTACTTC
>TRBJ2-3|.|TRBD2|TRBV11-3
CASSLGTSGGPQGTQYF
TGTGCCAGCAGCTTAGGGACTAGCGGGGGCCCCCAGGGTACGCAGTATTTT
>TRBJ2-2|.|.|TRBV12-3/TRBV12-4
CATTRNTGELFF
TGTGCCACCACGCGTAACACCGGGGAGCTGTTTTTT
>TRBJ1-4|.|.|TRBV2
CASSEMGAGAGEKLFF
TGTGCCAGCAGTGAAATGGGGGCAGGGGCGGGTGAAAAACTGTTTTTT
>TRBJ1-2|.|TRBD1|TRBV3-1/TRBV3-2
CASSQKGTGGNYGYTF
TGTGCCAGCAGCCAAAAAGGGACAGGGGGCAACTATGGCTACACCTTC
>TRBJ2-5|.|TRBD2|TRBV5-4
CASSKGLAGGGQTQYF
TGTGCCAGCAGCAAGGGACTAGCGGGAGGCGGGCAGACCCAGTACTTC
>TRBJ2-2|.|.|TRBV6-6
CASREGRTDTGELFF
TGTGCCAGCAGAGAGGGACGGACAGACACCGGGGAGCTGTTTTTT
>TRBJ2-7|.|TRBD2|TRBV7-2
CASGLAGGAYEQYF
TGTGCCAGTGGTTTAGCGGGAGGCGCCTACGAGCAGTACTTC
>TRBJ2-7|.|.|TRBV6-5
CASTGQTDQQYF
TGTGCCAGCACCGGACAGACAGACCAGCAGTACTTC
>TRBJ1-2|.|TRBD1|TRBV7-2
CASSKRQGLNYGYTF
TGTGCCAGCAGCAAAAGACAGGGCCTGAACTATGGCTACACCTTC
>TRBJ2-5|.|.|TRBV7-2
CASSSRDTWYQETQYF
TGTGCCAGCAGCTCCCGGGACACATGGTACCAAGAGACCCAGTACTTC
>TRBJ2-1|.|.|TRBV21-1
CAGRRGTGKGNEQFF
TGTGCCGGGCGGCGGGGGACAGGGAAGGGCAATGAGCAGTTCTTC
>TRBJ2-7|.|TRBD1|TRBV15
CATSRELSGTGGGEQYF
TGTGCCACCAGCAGAGAGTTGTCAGGGACAGGGGGGGGCGAGCAGTACTTC
>TRBJ1-1|.|TRBD1|TRBV15
CATSRDSGRGPNTEAFF
TGTGCCACCAGCAGAGATAGCGGCAGGGGGCCGAACACTGAAGCTTTCTTT
>TRBJ2-7|.|.|TRBV5-4
CASSSGQGYEQYF
TGTGCCAGCAGCTCGGGACAAGGCTACGAGCAGTACTTC
>TRBJ2-1|.|TRBD2|TRBV6-4
CASSAQGLDKQFF
TGTGCCAGCAGTGCCCAAGGACTAGATAAGCAGTTCTTC
>TRBJ2-7|.|.|TRBV25-1
CASSARVGTYEQYF
TGTGCCAGCAGTGCCCGGGTAGGCACCTACGAGCAGTACTTC
>TRBJ1-4|.|.|TRBV9
CASSSGGRKLFF
TGTGCCAGCAGCTCCGGAGGGAGAAAACTGTTTTTT
>TRBJ2-5|.|TRBD1|TRBV3-1/TRBV3-2
CASSLTSGRGPGKETQYF
TGTGCCAGCAGCCTCACGTCTGGCAGGGGGCCGGGAAAAGAGACCCAGTACTTC
>TRBJ2-5|.|.|TRBV21-1
CASTPPASGKVQETQYF
TGTGCCAGCACCCCCCCGGCTAGCGGGAAGGTACAAGAGACCCAGTACTTC
>TRBJ1-4|.|TRBD1|TRBV28
CASSDPPGGIGEKLFF
TGTGCCAGCAGTGACCCTCCAGGGGGGATAGGGGAAAAACTGTTTTTT
>TRBJ2-2|.|.|TRBV29-1
CSVGAEQNAGELFF
TGCAGCGTTGGGGCAGAACAAAATGCCGGGGAGCTGTTTTTT
>TRBJ2-2|.|.|TRBV19
CASSRVGTNTGELFF
TGTGCCAGTAGCAGGGTGGGAACGAACACCGGGGAGCTGTTTTTT
>TRBJ1-1|.|.|TRBV19
CASSIYLGRNTEAFF
TGTGCCAGTAGTATCTATTTGGGGCGGAACACTGAAGCTTTCTTT